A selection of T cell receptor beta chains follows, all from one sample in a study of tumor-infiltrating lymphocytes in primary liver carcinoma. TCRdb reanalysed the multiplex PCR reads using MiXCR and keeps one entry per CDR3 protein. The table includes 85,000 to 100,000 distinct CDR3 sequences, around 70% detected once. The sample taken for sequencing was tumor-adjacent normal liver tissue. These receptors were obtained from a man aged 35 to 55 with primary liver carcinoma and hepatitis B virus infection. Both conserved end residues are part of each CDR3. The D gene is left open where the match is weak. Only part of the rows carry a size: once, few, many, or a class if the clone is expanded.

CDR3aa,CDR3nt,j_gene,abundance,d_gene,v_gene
CANSEVPGQMGNEQFF,TGTGCCAACAGTGAAGTTCCGGGACAGATGGGCAATGAGCAGTTCTTC,TRBJ2-1,NA,TRBD1,TRBV6-1
CASSSGTSALF,TGTGCCAGCAGTTCGGGAACTAGCGCCTTATTC,TRBJ2-5,NA,TRBD2,TRBV12-3/TRBV12-4
CAWREGSSYEEYF,TGTGCCTGGAGAGAGGGTAGCTCCTACGAGGAGTATTTC,TRBJ2-7,NA,NA,TRBV30
CASLGPPENIQYF,TGTGCCAGCCTCGGCCCCCCGGAAAACATTCAGTACTTC,TRBJ2-4,medium-sized,NA,TRBV6-1
CASNFSAEQFF,TGTGCCAGCAACTTCTCGGCTGAGCAGTTCTTC,TRBJ2-1,once,NA,TRBV11-2
CASSPDQHSSYNSPLHF,TGCGCCAGCAGCCCGGACCAACACAGCTCCTATAATTCACCCCTCCACTTT,TRBJ1-6,many,NA,TRBV4-1
CASSGVSRNTQYF,TGTGCCAGCAGTGGGGTGTCCAGAAACACTCAGTACTTC,TRBJ2-4,NA,NA,TRBV5-6
CASSVGHGPFF,TGTGCCAGCAGCGTAGGCCATGGTCCGTTCTTC,TRBJ2-5,NA,NA,TRBV13
CSAPTSGHSTDTQYF,TGCAGTGCGCCCACTAGCGGGCATAGCACAGATACGCAGTATTTT,TRBJ2-3,NA,TRBD2,TRBV20-1
CTSSWRTGKHYGYTF,TGTACCAGCAGCTGGCGGACAGGGAAGCACTATGGCTATACCTTC,TRBJ1-2,once,TRBD1,TRBV7-8
CIVAPGQDTYEQYF,TGCATCGTAGCCCCGGGACAGGATACCTACGAGCAGTACTTC,TRBJ2-7,NA,TRBD1,TRBV29-1
CASNEREGTDTQYF,TGTGCCAGCAACGAACGGGAGGGGACAGATACGCAGTATTTT,TRBJ2-3,NA,TRBD2,TRBV2
CSVVRLESYNEQFF,TGCAGCGTCGTTCGGCTAGAATCCTACAATGAGCAGTTCTTC,TRBJ2-1,many,NA,TRBV29-1
CSVEDSRRKETQYF,TGCAGCGTTGAGGATAGCCGAAGGAAAGAGACCCAGTACTTC,TRBJ2-5,many,NA,TRBV29-1
CSVERTSGGNEQFF,TGCAGCGTTGAAAGAACTAGCGGGGGGAATGAGCAGTTCTTC,TRBJ2-1,medium-sized,TRBD2,TRBV29-1
CASPVPGSAGTQYF,TGTGCCAGCCCAGTCCCGGGGAGTGCCGGAACCCAGTACTTC,TRBJ2-5,once,NA,TRBV11-2
CTSSPAGGRGYNEQFF,TGTACCAGCAGCCCCGCGGGCGGGAGAGGCTACAATGAGCAGTTCTTC,TRBJ2-1,NA,TRBD2,TRBV7-3
CSARSEGRTKETQYF,TGCAGTGCTAGGAGTGAGGGCAGGACCAAAGAGACCCAGTACTTC,TRBJ2-5,NA,NA,TRBV20-1
CASNDGEQYF,TGCGCCAGCAATGACGGCGAGCAGTACTTC,TRBJ2-7,NA,NA,TRBV10-2
CARSASRESYNSPLHF,TGTGCCAGAAGCGCTTCCAGGGAGTCCTATAATTCACCCCTCCACTTT,TRBJ1-6,NA,NA,TRBV5-4
CASSYDGRVDEQYF,TGTGCCAGCAGTTACGACGGGAGGGTCGACGAGCAGTACTTC,TRBJ2-7,medium-sized,TRBD2,TRBV6-5
CVSTFYQEGGKLFF,TGTGTCAGCACCTTTTATCAGGAGGGGGGGAAACTGTTTTTT,TRBJ1-4,NA,NA,TRBV11-2
CTSRARDRGPYERYF,TGTACCAGCAGGGCCCGGGACAGGGGGCCTTACGAGCGGTACTTC,TRBJ2-7,NA,TRBD1,TRBV7-2
CASSTTNTGELFF,TGTGCCAGCTCTACTACGAACACCGGGGAGCTGTTTTTT,TRBJ2-2,NA,NA,TRBV28
CASSTRRFPEPRQF,TGTGCCAGCAGCACCAGACGGTTTCCCGAGCCCCGGCAGTTT,TRBJ1-5,NA,NA,TRBV11-2
CASSFGGAMNTEAFF,TGCGCCAGCAGCTTCGGGGGTGCCATGAACACTGAAGCTTTCTTT,TRBJ1-1,few,NA,TRBV5-1
CANSYKDLKDTQYF,TGTGCCAACAGTTACAAGGACTTAAAGGATACGCAGTATTTT,TRBJ2-3,once,NA,TRBV6-5
CATSRDGKDGYTF,TGTGCCACCAGCAGGGACGGTAAAGATGGCTACACCTTC,TRBJ1-2,NA,NA,TRBV15
CASSRSTESLHF,TGTGCCAGCAGCCGTTCGACAGAGTCCCTCCACTTC,TRBJ1-6,NA,NA,TRBV11-2
CASKGGTGKRGANVLTF,TGTGCCAGCAAAGGCGGGACGGGTAAAAGGGGGGCCAACGTCCTGACTTTC,TRBJ2-6,many,NA,TRBV28
CASSSPGQGDDEQYF,TGTGCCAGCAGCTCCCCGGGACAGGGGGACGACGAGCAGTACTTC,TRBJ2-7,many,TRBD1,TRBV6-2/TRBV6-3
CASSSLRTGLGSPLHF,TGTGCCAGCAGTTCCCTCCGGACAGGGCTGGGTTCACCCCTCCACTTT,TRBJ1-6,NA,TRBD1,TRBV28
CPSSRTGGSSYEQYF,TGTCCCAGCAGCCGTACAGGGGGGTCGTCCTACGAGCAGTACTTC,TRBJ2-7,once,TRBD1,TRBV12-3/TRBV12-4
CDSIGGTANTGELFF,TGTGACAGCATCGGCGGGACAGCGAACACCGGGGAGCTGTTTTTT,TRBJ2-2,NA,NA,TRBV5-4